This entry describes one TCR beta chain. The CDR3 covers 14 residues. The V gene lost 2 bases and the J gene lost 0 bases, with 5 bases spanning the gap. Germline lookup yields CDR1 ENHRY and CDR2 SYGVKD. The data derive from a study of human T cells and chemical hapten exposure. Study summary: Patches that contained 0.01% DPC were applied to the upper back and read at 6 days.

Unique molecular identifiers were attached to individual cDNA molecules within the library. Authors' data handling: Counting gave a median of around 100,000 TCRs per sample, with values ranging from about 20,000 to 750,000. TCRdb processed the RACE reads anew with MiXCR; each CDR3 protein has one entry. It is TCRdb's table, rather than the study itself, that gives the V and J calls and clone size. The table lists 300,000 to 450,000 distinct CDR3 sequences, roughly 5% of them singletons. As to time point: patch test 1, 2 weeks after DPC sensitization. The treatment was: therapeutic diphenylcyclopropenone sensitization with weekly scalp DPC. The study drew its donors from alopecia patients who were 18 to 70 years old and suitable for DPC.

The source is a woman between 50 and 59 years old with alopecia areata. Some clones in this sample may be carry-over from other donors' samples. The rearrangement uses TRBV10-3 and TRBJ1-3; D remains ambiguous. The starting material was whole blood, obtained in connection with sensitization to the hapten diphenylcyclopropenone (DPC). The CDR3 region is CAISEKGSGNTIYF. The CDR3 region has the DNA TGTGCCATCAGTGAGAAGGGCTCTGGAAACACCATATATTTT.